This T cell receptor beta chain was recorded in a study of cytotoxic CD8 clonotypes in ibrutinib-treated CLL. The germline V gene encodes CDR1 KGHSH and CDR2 LQKENI. The CDR3 spans 16 residues. J was trimmed by 7 bases and V by 3 bases; bases with no gene match: 14. TCR beta libraries used about 2.2 micrograms of genomic DNA from cryopreserved PBMCs. Sequencing was performed with immunoSEQ multiplex PCR; in TCRdb, only in-frame clones are kept and a portion is missing. The data contain about 140,000 clones, around 81% of them singletons. The rearrangement joins TRBV18 to TRBJ1-1; 7 bases agree with TRBD1. The receptor comes from a human donor with chronic lymphocytic leukemia. The sequencing used PBMCs, collected after 36 months of ibrutinib treatment. CDR3 amino acids: CASSPSRTGGWIEAFF. As DNA, the CDR3 is TGTGCCAGCTCACCTTCTCGGACAGGCGGCTGGATTGAAGCTTTCTTT.